This T cell receptor (beta chain) derives from a study of human T cells and chemical hapten exposure. Time point noted: pre-sensitization, week 0. The treatment here: therapeutic diphenylcyclopropenone sensitization with weekly scalp DPC. At patch-test visits, sampling came before the patch test. Points from the study as a whole: The study found expanded TCRs formed significantly more large CDR3 similarity clusters than controls. The study found that DPC sensitization did not change TCRs above 1 in 1000 frequency.

CDR3 length: 14 amino acids. Trimming cost V 6 bases and J 3 bases; bases outside gene matches: 4. CDR1 is ENHRY and CDR2 is SYGVKD in the germline V gene. TCRdb processed the RACE reads anew with MiXCR; each CDR3 protein has one entry. The data contain roughly 250,000 distinct CDR3 sequences, 7.5% to 9% of them seen just once; the ten biggest clones take up over 2%. This clonotype turned up a few times. The antigen is not known. The gene calls are TRBV10-3 and TRBJ2-7; the match to TRBD1 covers 11 bases. Sample: whole blood, taken in connection with sensitization to the hapten diphenylcyclopropenone (DPC). The receptor was isolated from a woman in her forties with alopecia areata. Some clones in this sample may be carry-over from other donors' samples. In DNA, the CDR3 is TGTGCCATCAGATTGGGACAGGGGGACTACGAGCAGTACTTC. As protein: CAIRLGQGDYEQYF.